The following is a TCR beta chain sequence with its context. This specimen belongs to a study of blood T cell repertoires in COVID-19. The assay was immunoSEQ multiplex PCR, and TCRdb's table has in-frame clones only and misses some. Here the sample spans about 100,000 clones, roughly 85% being singletons. The length of the CDR3 is 16 residues. Trimming removed 4 bases from V and 7 bases from J, with 20 bases in between. CDR1 and CDR2 (germline): LGHNA, YSLEER. This receptor was identified in a woman in her 70s with active or convalescent COVID-19. Sequenced material: peripheral blood. This sequence joins TRBV4-3 and TRBJ1-5; TRBD1 might be the D (6 bases). The CDR3 bases are TGCGCCAGCAGCCTCAAACAGGGAGAGAGCAGACAGCCCCAGCATTTT. Its translation: CASSLKQGESRQPQHF.